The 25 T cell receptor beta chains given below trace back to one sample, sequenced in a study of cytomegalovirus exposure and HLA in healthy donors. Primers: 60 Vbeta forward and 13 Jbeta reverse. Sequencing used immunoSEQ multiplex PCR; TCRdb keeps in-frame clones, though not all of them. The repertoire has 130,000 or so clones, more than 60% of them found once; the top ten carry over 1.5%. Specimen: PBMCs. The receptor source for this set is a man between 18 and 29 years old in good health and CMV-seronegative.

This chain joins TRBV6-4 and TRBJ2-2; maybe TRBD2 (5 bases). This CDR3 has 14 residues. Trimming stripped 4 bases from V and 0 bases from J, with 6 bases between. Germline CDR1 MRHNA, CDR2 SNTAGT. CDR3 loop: CASSVGTNTGELFF. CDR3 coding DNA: TGTGCCAGCAGTGTCGGGACGAACACCGGGGAGCTGTTTTTT.

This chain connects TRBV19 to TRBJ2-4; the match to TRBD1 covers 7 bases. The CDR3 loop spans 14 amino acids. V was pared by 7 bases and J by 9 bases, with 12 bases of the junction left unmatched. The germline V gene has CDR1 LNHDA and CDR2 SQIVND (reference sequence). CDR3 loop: CASTPIPDRAIQYF. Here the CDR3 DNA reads TGTGCCAGTACACCCATTCCCGACAGGGCCATTCAGTACTTC.

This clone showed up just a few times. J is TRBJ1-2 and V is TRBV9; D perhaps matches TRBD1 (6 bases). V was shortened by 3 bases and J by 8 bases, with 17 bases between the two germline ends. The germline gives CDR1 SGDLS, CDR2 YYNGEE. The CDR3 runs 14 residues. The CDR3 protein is CASSDGGPMRGYTF. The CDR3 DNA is TGTGCCAGCAGCGATGGGGGCCCGATGCGAGGCTACACCTTC.

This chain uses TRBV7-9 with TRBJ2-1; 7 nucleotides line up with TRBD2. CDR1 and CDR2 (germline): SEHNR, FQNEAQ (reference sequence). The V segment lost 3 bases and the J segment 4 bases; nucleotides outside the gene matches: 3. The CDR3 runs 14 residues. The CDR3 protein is CASSLGRGYNEQFF. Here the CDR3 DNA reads TGTGCCAGCAGCTTGGGGAGGGGTTACAATGAGCAGTTCTTC.

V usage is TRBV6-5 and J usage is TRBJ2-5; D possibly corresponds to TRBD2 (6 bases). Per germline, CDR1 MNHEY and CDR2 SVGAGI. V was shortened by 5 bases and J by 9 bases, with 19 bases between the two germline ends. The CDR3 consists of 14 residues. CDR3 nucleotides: TGTGCCAGCAGTCCCCGATGGGCTGGGGGGTCCCAGTACTTC. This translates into CASSPRWAGGSQYF.

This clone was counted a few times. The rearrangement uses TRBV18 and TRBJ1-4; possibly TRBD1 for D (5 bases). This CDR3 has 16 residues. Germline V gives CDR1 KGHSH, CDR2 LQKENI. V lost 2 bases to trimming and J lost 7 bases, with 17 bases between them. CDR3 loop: CASSPGARAFGEKLFF. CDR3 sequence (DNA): TGTGCCAGCTCACCAGGGGCCAGGGCGTTTGGTGAAAAACTGTTTTTT.

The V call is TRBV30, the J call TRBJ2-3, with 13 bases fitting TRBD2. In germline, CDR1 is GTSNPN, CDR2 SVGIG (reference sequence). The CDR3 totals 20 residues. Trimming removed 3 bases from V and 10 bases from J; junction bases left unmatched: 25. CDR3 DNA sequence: TGTGCCTGGAGGGGATTTACTAGCGGGGGGGCCGGGCTCTGGGGTGAGGCGCAGTATTTT. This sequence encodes CAWRGFTSGGAGLWGEAQYF.

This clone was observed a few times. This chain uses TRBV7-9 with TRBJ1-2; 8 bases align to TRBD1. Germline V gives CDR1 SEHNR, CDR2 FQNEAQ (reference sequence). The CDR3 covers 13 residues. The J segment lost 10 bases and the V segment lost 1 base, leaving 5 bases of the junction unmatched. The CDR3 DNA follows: TGTGCCAGCAGCTTAGGGACAGGGTTTGTCTACACCTTC. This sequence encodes CASSLGTGFVYTF. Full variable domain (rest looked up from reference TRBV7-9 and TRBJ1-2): DTGVSQNPRHKITKRGQNVTFRCDPISEHNRLYWYRQTLGQGPEFLTYFQNEAQLEKSRLLSDRFSAERPKGSFSTLEIQRTEQGDSAMYLCASSLGTGFVYTFGSGTRLTVV.

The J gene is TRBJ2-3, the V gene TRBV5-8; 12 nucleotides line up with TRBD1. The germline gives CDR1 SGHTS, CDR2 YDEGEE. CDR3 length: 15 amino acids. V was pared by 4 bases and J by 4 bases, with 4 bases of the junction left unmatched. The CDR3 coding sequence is TGTGCCAGCAGCCTGGGACAGGGGGCCGCAGATACGCAGTATTTT. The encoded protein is CASSLGQGAADTQYF. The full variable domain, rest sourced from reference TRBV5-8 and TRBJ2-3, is EAGVTQSPTHLIKTRGQQATLRCSPISGHTSVYWYQQALGLGLQFLLWYDEGEERNRGNFPPRFSGRQFPNYSSELNVNALELEDSALYLCASSLGQGAADTQYFGPGTRLTVL.

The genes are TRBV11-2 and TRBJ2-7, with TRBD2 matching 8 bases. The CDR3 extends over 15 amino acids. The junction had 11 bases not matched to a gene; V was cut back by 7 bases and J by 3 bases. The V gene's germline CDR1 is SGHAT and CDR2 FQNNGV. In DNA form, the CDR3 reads TGTGCCAGCACAATCAGTCCGGGACTAGGCTACGAGCAGTACTTC. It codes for CASTISPGLGYEQYF.

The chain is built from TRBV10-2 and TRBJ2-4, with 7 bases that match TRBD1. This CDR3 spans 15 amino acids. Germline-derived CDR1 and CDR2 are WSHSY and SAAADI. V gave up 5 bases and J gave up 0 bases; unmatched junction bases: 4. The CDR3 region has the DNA TGCGCCAGCAGTCCGGGACAGACAGCCAAAAACATTCAGTACTTC. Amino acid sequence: CASSPGQTAKNIQYF.

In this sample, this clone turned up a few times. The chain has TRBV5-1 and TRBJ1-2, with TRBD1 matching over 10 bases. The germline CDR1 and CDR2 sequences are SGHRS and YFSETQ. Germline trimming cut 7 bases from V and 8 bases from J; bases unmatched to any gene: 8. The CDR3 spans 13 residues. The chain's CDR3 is CASGRGDRGGYTF. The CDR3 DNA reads TGCGCCAGCGGTCGGGGGGACAGGGGAGGCTACACCTTC.

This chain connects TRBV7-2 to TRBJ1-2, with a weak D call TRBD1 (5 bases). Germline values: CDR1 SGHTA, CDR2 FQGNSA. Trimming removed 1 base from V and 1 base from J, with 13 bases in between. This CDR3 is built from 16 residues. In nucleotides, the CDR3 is TGTGCCAGCAGCTTAGAAGCAGGGCGGGGTAACTATGGCTACACCTTC. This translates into CASSLEAGRGNYGYTF.

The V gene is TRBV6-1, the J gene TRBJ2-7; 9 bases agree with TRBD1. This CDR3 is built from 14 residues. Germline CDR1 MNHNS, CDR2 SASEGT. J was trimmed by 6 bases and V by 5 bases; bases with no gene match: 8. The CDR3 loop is CASSTTGGLGEQYF. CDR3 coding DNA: TGTGCCAGCAGTACGACAGGGGGTCTAGGCGAGCAGTACTTC.

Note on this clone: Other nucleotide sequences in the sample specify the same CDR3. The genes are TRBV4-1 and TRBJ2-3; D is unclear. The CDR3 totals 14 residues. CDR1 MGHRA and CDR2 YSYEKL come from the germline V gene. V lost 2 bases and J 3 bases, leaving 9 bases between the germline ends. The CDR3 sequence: CASSQPSRTDTQYF. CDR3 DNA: TGCGCCAGCAGCCAACCATCCAGAACAGATACGCAGTATTTT.

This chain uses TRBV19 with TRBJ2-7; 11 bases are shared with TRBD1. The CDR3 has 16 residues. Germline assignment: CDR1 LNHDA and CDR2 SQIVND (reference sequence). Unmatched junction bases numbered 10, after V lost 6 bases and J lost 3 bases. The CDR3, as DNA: TGTGCCAGTAGCCGCCCCGCGGGACAGGGGGTCTACGAGCAGTACTTC. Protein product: CASSRPAGQGVYEQYF.

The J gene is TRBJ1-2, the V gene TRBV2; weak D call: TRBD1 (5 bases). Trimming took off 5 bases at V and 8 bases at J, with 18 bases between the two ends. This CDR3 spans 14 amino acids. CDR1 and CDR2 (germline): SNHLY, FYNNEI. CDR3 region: CASSKEGLLEGYTF. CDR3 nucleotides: TGTGCCAGCAGTAAGGAGGGACTGTTAGAAGGCTACACCTTC.

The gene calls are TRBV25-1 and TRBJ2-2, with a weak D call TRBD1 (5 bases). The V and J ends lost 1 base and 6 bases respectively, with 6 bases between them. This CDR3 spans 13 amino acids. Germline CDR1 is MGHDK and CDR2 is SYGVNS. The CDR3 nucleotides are TGTGCCAGCAGTGAATTAGGGGCCGGGGAGCTGTTTTTT. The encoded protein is CASSELGAGELFF.

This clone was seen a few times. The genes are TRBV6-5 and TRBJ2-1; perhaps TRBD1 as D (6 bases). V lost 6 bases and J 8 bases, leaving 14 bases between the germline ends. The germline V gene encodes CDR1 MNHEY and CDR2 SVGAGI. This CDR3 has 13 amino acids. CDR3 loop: CASSFIQGYEQFF. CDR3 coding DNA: TGTGCCAGCAGCTTTATACAGGGCTATGAGCAGTTCTTC.

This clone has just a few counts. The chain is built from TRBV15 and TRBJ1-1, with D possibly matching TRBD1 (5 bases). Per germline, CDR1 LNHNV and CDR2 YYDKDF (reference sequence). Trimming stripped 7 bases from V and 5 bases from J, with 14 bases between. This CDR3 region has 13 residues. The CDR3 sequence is CATTVGRGTEAFF. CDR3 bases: TGTGCCACCACCGTGGGTAGGGGAACTGAAGCTTTCTTT.

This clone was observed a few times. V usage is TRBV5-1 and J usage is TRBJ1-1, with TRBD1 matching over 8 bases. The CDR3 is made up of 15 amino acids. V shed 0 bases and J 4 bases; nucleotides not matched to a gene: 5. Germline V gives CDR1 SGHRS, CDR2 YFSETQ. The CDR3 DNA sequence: TGCGCCAGCAGCTTGGTTGGCAGGGGGCTCACTGAAGCTTTCTTT. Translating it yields CASSLVGRGLTEAFF.

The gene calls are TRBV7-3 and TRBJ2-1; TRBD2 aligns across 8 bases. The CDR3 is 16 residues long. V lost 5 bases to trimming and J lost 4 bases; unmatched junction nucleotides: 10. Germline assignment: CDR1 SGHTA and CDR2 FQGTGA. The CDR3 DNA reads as TGTGCCAGCAGCCTCCACGGGGGGGCCCGTTACAATGAGCAGTTCTTC. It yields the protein CASSLHGGARYNEQFF.

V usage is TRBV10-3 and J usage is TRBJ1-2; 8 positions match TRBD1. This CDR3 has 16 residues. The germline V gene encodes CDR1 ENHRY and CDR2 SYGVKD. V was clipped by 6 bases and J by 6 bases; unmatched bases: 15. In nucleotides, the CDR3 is TGTGCCATCAGCGTCGGACAGGGTCATTTACGTGATGGCTACACCTTC. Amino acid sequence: CAISVGQGHLRDGYTF.

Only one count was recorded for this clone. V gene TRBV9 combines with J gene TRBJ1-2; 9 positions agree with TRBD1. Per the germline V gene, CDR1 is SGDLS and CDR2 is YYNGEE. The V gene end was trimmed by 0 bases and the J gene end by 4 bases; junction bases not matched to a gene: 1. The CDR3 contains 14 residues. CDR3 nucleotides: TGTGCCAGCAGCGTAGGGGACAGGGCCTATGGCTACACCTTC. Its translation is CASSVGDRAYGYTF. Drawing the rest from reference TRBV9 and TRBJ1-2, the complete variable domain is DSGVTQTPKHLITATGQRVTLRCSPRSGDLSVYWYQQSLDQGLQFLIQYYNGEERAKGNILERFSAQQFPDLHSELNLSSLELGDSALYFCASSVGDRAYGYTFGSGTRLTVV.

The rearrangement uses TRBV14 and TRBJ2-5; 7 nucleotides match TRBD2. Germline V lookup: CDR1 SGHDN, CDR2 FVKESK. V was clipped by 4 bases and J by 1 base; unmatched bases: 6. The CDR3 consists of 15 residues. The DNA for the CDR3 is TGTGCCAGCAGCCCCTGGGAGGGCCGCCAAGAGACCCAGTACTTC. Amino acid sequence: CASSPWEGRQETQYF.